Below are 32 T cell receptor beta chains sequenced from a single sample in a study of T cell repertoires in cytomegalovirus infection. TCRdb independently ran MiXCR on the reads; one entry per CDR3 protein. Here the sample spans some 220,000 distinct CDR3 sequences, over 9% being singletons. The sequenced sample consisted of PBMCs. These receptors were obtained from a human donor in good health (CMV status not recorded). Some clones in this sample may be carry-over from other donors' samples.

The chain recombines TRBV19 with TRBJ1-2; D remains ambiguous. V dropped 5 bases and J dropped 6 bases, with 13 bases sitting between them. CDR1 LNHDA and CDR2 SQIVND come from the germline V gene (reference sequence). The CDR3 has 13 residues. Written as DNA, the CDR3 is TGTGCCAGTAGTCGGGGTTCTTATGATGGCTACACCTTC. Its translation: CASSRGSYDGYTF.

This clonotype was seen ten or more times. V is TRBV11-3 and J is TRBJ2-1; D is possibly TRBD2 (5 bases). The CDR3 spans 18 residues. Germline CDR1 and CDR2: SGHNT and YENEEA. Trimming removed 4 bases at V and 6 bases at J, with 25 bases between. Here the CDR3 reads CASSSSFGAALPTNEQFF. In DNA form, the CDR3 reads TGTGCCAGCAGCTCCTCTTTCGGAGCGGCACTACCTACCAATGAGCAGTTCTTC.

The chain is built from TRBV2 and TRBJ2-1; TRBD2 matches at 14 bases. The germline gives CDR1 SNHLY, CDR2 FYNNEI. The CDR3 runs to 18 residues. V was pared by 7 bases and J by 3 bases, with 11 bases of the junction left unmatched. The CDR3 protein is CASILRTSGRKSYNEQFF. CDR3 nucleotides: TGTGCCAGCATCCTCAGGACTAGCGGGAGGAAAAGCTACAATGAGCAGTTCTTC.

The table lists this clonotype with a few counts. The V call is TRBV7-9, the J call TRBJ2-1, with D possibly being TRBD2 (6 bases). V was clipped by 5 bases and J by 7 bases, with 12 bases between them. There are 13 residues in the CDR3. From germline, CDR1 is SEHNR and CDR2 FQNEAQ (reference sequence). Here the CDR3 reads CASSPRGLNEQFF. DNA for the CDR3: TGTGCCAGCAGCCCTCGGGGACTGAATGAGCAGTTCTTC.

This clonotype was detected many times. V usage is TRBV7-2 and J usage is TRBJ2-5; perhaps TRBD1 as D (6 bases). The CDR3 has 15 residues. Between the trimmed V and J ends, which lost 1 base and 4 bases, there was a span of 13 bases. In germline, CDR1 is SGHTA, CDR2 FQGNSA. The CDR3 here is CASSLEPGVGETQYF. CDR3 coding DNA: TGTGCCAGCAGCTTAGAGCCAGGGGTAGGAGAGACCCAGTACTTC.

This clonotype was observed many times. This chain joins TRBV5-1 and TRBJ2-5; D is uncertain. With 0 bases removed from V and 6 bases from J, the gap between germline ends came to 12 bases. CDR3 size: 14 residues. Germline V gene data show CDR1 as SGHRS and CDR2 as YFSETQ. The chain's CDR3 is CASSLEGPAKTQYF. In nucleotides, the CDR3 is TGCGCCAGCAGCTTGGAGGGCCCCGCGAAGACCCAGTACTTC. Full variable domain (missing parts from reference TRBV5-1 and TRBJ2-5): KAGVTQTPRYLIKTRGQQVTLSCSPISGHRSVSWYQQTPGQGLQFLFEYFSETQRNKGNFPGRFSGRQFSNSRSEMNVSTLELGDSALYLCASSLEGPAKTQYFGPGTRLLVL.

This clonotype was recorded at least ten times. The CDR3 DNA sequence: TGTGCCAGCAGTTTATTTGCACAGGGGCCCTACTATGGCTACACCTTC. Translated: CASSLFAQGPYYGYTF. The chain has TRBV28 and TRBJ1-2; 7 nucleotides agree with TRBD1. CDR1 and CDR2 from the germline V gene are MDHEN and SYDVKM. V lost 1 base to trimming and J lost 3 bases; unmatched junction nucleotides: 8. The CDR3 loop spans 16 amino acids.

The rearrangement uses TRBV14 and TRBJ1-1; D ambiguous. The V end lost 7 bases, the J end lost 0 bases, and 9 bases lay between the germline ends. CDR3 size: 13 residues. Germline V gives CDR1 SGHDN, CDR2 FVKESK. CDR3 coding DNA: TGTGCCAGCAAAGAGGGCTTGAACACTGAAGCTTTCTTT. This encodes CASKEGLNTEAFF.

This clonotype has more than one count but fewer than ten. The chain recombines TRBV19 with TRBJ1-2; 7 bases are shared with TRBD1. The germline gives CDR1 LNHDA, CDR2 SQIVND (reference sequence). Losses at the gene ends were 3 bases for V and 4 bases for J; bases not matched to a gene: 8. The length of the CDR3 is 15 residues. For the CDR3, the DNA is TGTGCCAGTAGTATCCGAAGGGGGCAGGGCTATGGCTACACCTTC. It translates to CASSIRRGQGYGYTF.

This clonotype was detected ten times or more. This sequence joins TRBV11-2 and TRBJ2-7; D gene ambiguous. From germline, CDR1 is SGHAT and CDR2 FQNNGV. V dropped 1 base and J dropped 2 bases, with 9 bases sitting between them. The CDR3 runs 14 residues. The CDR3 loop reads CASSLGGSTYEQYF. As DNA, the CDR3 is TGTGCCAGCAGCTTAGGGGGTTCTACCTACGAGCAGTACTTC.

Many counts were recorded for this clonotype. The chain carries TRBV19 and TRBJ2-1, with 8 bases lining up with TRBD1. This CDR3 region has 13 residues. Germline V gives CDR1 LNHDA, CDR2 SQIVND (reference sequence). J was trimmed by 5 bases and V by 7 bases; bases with no gene match: 4. Here the CDR3 DNA reads TGTGCCAGTACCCCGGACAGGGACAATGAGCAGTTCTTC. Protein product: CASTPDRDNEQFF.

This clonotype appeared a few times. The chain links TRBV29-1 to TRBJ1-1, with D possibly TRBD1 on 6 matching bases. CDR3 length: 13 amino acids. V was pared by 6 bases and J by 1 base, with 12 bases between. Germline lookup yields CDR1 SQVTM and CDR2 ANQGSEA. CDR3: CSVAGTQNTEAFF. Written as DNA, the CDR3 is TGCAGCGTGGCCGGGACACAGAACACTGAAGCTTTCTTT.

This clonotype has a count of ten or more. The rearrangement links TRBV7-2 to TRBJ2-6; 9 positions agree with TRBD2. V lost 4 bases to trimming and J lost 3 bases; unmatched junction nucleotides: 7. This CDR3 is 17 amino acids long. Germline-derived CDR1 and CDR2 are SGHTA and FQGNSA. The CDR3 spells CASSSPVAGVGANVLTF. In DNA, the CDR3 is TGTGCCAGCAGCTCGCCGGTAGCGGGAGTTGGGGCCAACGTCCTGACTTTC.

This clonotype was seen ten or more times. The J gene is TRBJ2-3, the V gene TRBV4-3; possible D gene TRBD1, 6 bases. V lost 2 bases, J lost 4 bases, and 19 bases lay in between. The CDR3 has 17 residues. Per germline, CDR1 LGHNA and CDR2 YSLEER. The CDR3 loop reads CASSQNKIHTGPDTQYF. In nucleotides, the CDR3 is TGCGCCAGCAGCCAAAACAAAATCCACACAGGGCCAGATACGCAGTATTTT.

This clonotype was counted ten times or more. The rearrangement joins TRBV7-2 to TRBJ2-4; a weak D match, TRBD2 (5 bases). The CDR3 length is 15 residues. V was pared by 5 bases and J by 6 bases, with 17 bases between. Germline lookup yields CDR1 SGHTA and CDR2 FQGNSA. The CDR3 DNA follows: TGTGCCAGCAGCGGACGGGCTAGCTCGCTAAACATTCAGTACTTC. Encoded protein: CASSGRASSLNIQYF.

V is TRBV6-6 and J is TRBJ2-7; maybe TRBD2 (6 bases). Germline loops: CDR1 MNHNY, CDR2 SVGAGI (reference sequence). The CDR3 totals 15 residues. Trimming shortened V by 5 bases and J by 1 base, and 15 bases separated the two germline ends. In DNA form, the CDR3 reads TGTGCCAGCAGTCGAAGCAGCGGGCCTTCCTACGAGCAGTACTTC. Translated: CASSRSSGPSYEQYF.

Comment on this clonotype: A read error is possible here, since a much larger clone lies one base away. The chain recombines TRBV7-2 with TRBJ1-5; 9 bases map to TRBD1. Looked up from germline, CDR1 is SGHTA and CDR2 is FQGNSA. This CDR3 region has 18 residues. V lost 5 bases, J lost 0 bases, and 11 bases stayed unmatched. CDR3 residues: CASSKDRGDPCSNQPQHF. In DNA, the CDR3 is TGTGCCAGCAGCAAGGACAGGGGCGACCCTTGTAGCAATCAGCCCCAGCATTTT.

In regard to this clonotype: A read error is likely, as this CDR3 ends without the conserved phenylalanine or tryptophan. The genes are TRBV5-1 and TRBJ2-1; weak D call: TRBD2 (6 bases). Trimming left V 4 bases short and J 6 bases short, with 11 bases between. Germline V gene sequence: CDR1 SGHRS, CDR2 YFSETQ. The CDR3 is 13 amino acids. CDR3 in DNA: TGCGCCAGCAGCGGCCTAGCGAGCAATGAGCAGTTCTGC. Protein product: CASSGLASNEQFC.

Ten or more counts support this clonotype. The V gene is TRBV25-1, the J gene TRBJ2-3, with TRBD2 matching over 14 bases. Germline CDR1 is MGHDK and CDR2 is SYGVNS. The CDR3 has 19 residues. V lost 2 bases to trimming and J lost 1 base; unmatched junction nucleotides: 8. CDR3 sequence reads: CASSEKRLAGGIRTDTQYF. CDR3 DNA: TGTGCCAGCAGTGAAAAAAGACTAGCGGGGGGGATCCGCACAGATACGCAGTATTTT.

This clonotype was picked up many times. This chain links TRBV19 with TRBJ1-6; D is perhaps TRBD1 (5 bases). The germline V gene encodes CDR1 LNHDA and CDR2 SQIVND (reference sequence). There are 15 residues in the CDR3. Trimming stripped 7 bases from V and 4 bases from J, with 14 bases between. CDR3 region: CASNSDSRYNSPLHF. The CDR3 region has the DNA TGTGCCAGTAATTCCGACAGCCGTTATAATTCACCCCTCCACTTT.

V is TRBV19 and J is TRBJ2-2; TRBD1 aligns across 7 bases. This CDR3 contains 14 residues. J lost 1 base, V lost 7 bases, and 3 bases had no gene match. Germline loops: CDR1 LNHDA, CDR2 SQIVND (reference sequence). The CDR3 nucleotides read TGTGCCAGTAATCAGGGGGTGAACACCGGGGAGCTGTTTTTT. As protein: CASNQGVNTGELFF.

The rearrangement uses TRBV28 and TRBJ1-2; no clear D gene. V was shortened by 2 bases and J by 5 bases, with 12 bases between the two germline ends. Germline CDR1 is MDHEN and CDR2 is SYDVKM. There are 14 residues in the CDR3. The CDR3 is CASSLDPARYGYTF. CDR3 nucleotide sequence: TGTGCCAGCAGTTTAGACCCGGCGAGGTATGGCTACACCTTC.

This clonotype was detected a few times. The CDR3 DNA reads TGTGCCAGCAGTCCGGGTGACAGTTACACCGGGGAGCTGTTTTTT. Its translation is CASSPGDSYTGELFF. The chain carries TRBV28 and TRBJ2-2, with D perhaps matching TRBD1 (5 bases). Germline loops: CDR1 MDHEN, CDR2 SYDVKM. V lost 5 bases, J lost 3 bases, and 13 bases lay in between. This CDR3 spans 15 amino acids.

This clonotype showed up many times. The chain has TRBV7-2 and TRBJ2-7; TRBD2 is a possible D gene (5 bases). The germline V gene encodes CDR1 SGHTA and CDR2 FQGNSA. V was cut by 8 bases and J by 3 bases, with 20 bases left in between. The CDR3 extends over 15 amino acids. CDR3 DNA sequence: TGTGCCAGCCAGGTTGACGGAGGAGATCTCTACGAGCAGTACTTC. Protein: CASQVDGGDLYEQYF.

This clonotype was picked up a small number of times. J is TRBJ1-1 and V is TRBV29-1; 10 bases fit TRBD1. From germline, CDR1 is SQVTM and CDR2 ANQGSEA. The CDR3 loop spans 13 amino acids. The junction had 3 bases not matched to a gene; V was cut back by 5 bases and J by 3 bases. As DNA, the CDR3 is TGCAGCGTTCAAGGACAGGGGGACACTGAAGCTTTCTTT. It translates to CSVQGQGDTEAFF.

In this sample, this clonotype turned up many times. V usage is TRBV7-9 and J usage is TRBJ2-2, with 7 bases that match TRBD1. There are 14 residues in the CDR3. CDR1 is SEHNR and CDR2 is FQNEAQ in the germline V gene (reference sequence). V gave up 7 bases and J gave up 6 bases; unmatched junction bases: 8. The CDR3 coding sequence is TGTGCCAGCACCCGGGACAGCCGGGCCGGGGAGCTGTTTTTT. Its translation is CASTRDSRAGELFF.

This clonotype was counted at least ten times. The V and J genes are TRBV11-2 and TRBJ1-4, with D perhaps matching TRBD1 (6 bases). From germline, CDR1 is SGHAT and CDR2 FQNNGV. The germline V and J ends were trimmed by 5 bases and 5 bases, with 12 bases remaining between them. The CDR3 totals 14 residues. CDR3 protein: CASSVPGGNEKLFF. In nucleotides, the CDR3 is TGTGCCAGCAGCGTCCCGGGGGGCAATGAAAAACTGTTTTTT. Full variable domain (outside the CDR3, taken from reference TRBV11-2 and TRBJ1-4): EAGVAQSPRYKIIEKRQSVAFWCNPISGHATLYWYQQILGQGPKLLIQFQNNGVVDDSQLPKDRFSAERLKGVDSTLKIQPAKLEDSAVYLCASSVPGGNEKLFFGSGTQLSVL.

In its sample, this clonotype was seen many times. The chain joins TRBV11-2 to TRBJ2-7; D unresolved. This CDR3 has 13 residues. CDR1 and CDR2 (germline): SGHAT, FQNNGV. The ends were cut back, 1 base at V and 6 bases at J, with 10 bases in the middle. The CDR3 DNA is TGTGCCAGCAGCTTAGCCGCGGACCTCGAGCAGTACTTC. Its protein is CASSLAADLEQYF.

The chain recombines TRBV12-3 or TRBV12-4 with TRBJ1-1, with D perhaps matching TRBD1 (6 bases). There are 14 residues in the CDR3. The ends were cut back, 7 bases at V and 3 bases at J, with 15 bases in the middle. The CDR3, as DNA: TGTGCCAGCACCTTTCAGGGGTCGGACACTGAAGCTTTCTTT. Translated, it gives CASTFQGSDTEAFF.

This clonotype was counted at least ten times. The V and J genes are TRBV6-5 and TRBJ1-2; D might be TRBD1 (6 bases). Germline lookup yields CDR1 MNHEY and CDR2 SVGAGI. The CDR3 is 16 residues long. Trimming removed 0 bases at V and 0 bases at J, with 11 bases between. The CDR3 spells CASSYSSGVANYGYTF. The DNA for the CDR3 is TGTGCCAGCAGTTACTCGTCAGGGGTAGCTAACTATGGCTACACCTTC.

This clonotype was detected ten times or more. The genes are TRBV7-8 and TRBJ1-2; 9 bases are a match to TRBD1. Germline V lookup: CDR1 SGHVS, CDR2 FQNEAQ. Losses at the gene ends were 7 bases for V and 8 bases for J; bases not matched to a gene: 8. This CDR3 has 13 amino acids. The CDR3 protein is CASTKDRGEGYTF. CDR3 coding DNA: TGTGCCAGCACCAAAGACAGGGGGGAAGGCTACACCTTC.

The chain employs TRBV27 and TRBJ2-3, with TRBD1 matching over 7 bases. The V segment lost 3 bases and the J segment 2 bases; nucleotides outside the gene matches: 5. From germline, CDR1 is MNHEY and CDR2 SMNVEV (reference sequence). This CDR3 is 15 amino acids long. The chain's CDR3 is CASSFRQGVTDTQYF. The CDR3 nucleotides are TGTGCCAGCAGTTTTCGGCAGGGGGTCACAGATACGCAGTATTTT.